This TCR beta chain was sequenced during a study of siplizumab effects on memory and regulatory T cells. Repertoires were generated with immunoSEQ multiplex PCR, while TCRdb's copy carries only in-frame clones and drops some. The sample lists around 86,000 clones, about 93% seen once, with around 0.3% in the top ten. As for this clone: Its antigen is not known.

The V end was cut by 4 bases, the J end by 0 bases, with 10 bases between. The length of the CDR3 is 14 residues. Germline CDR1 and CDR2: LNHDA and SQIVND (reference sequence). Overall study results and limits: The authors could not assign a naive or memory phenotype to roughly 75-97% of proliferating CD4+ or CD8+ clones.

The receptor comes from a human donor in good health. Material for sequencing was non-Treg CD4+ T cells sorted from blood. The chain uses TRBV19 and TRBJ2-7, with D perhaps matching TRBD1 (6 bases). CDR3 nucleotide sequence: TGTGCCAGTAGTAAGGCAGGGGCCTCCTACGAGCAGTACTTC. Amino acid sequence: CASSKAGASYEQYF.